This is a list of T cell receptor beta chains from one sample in a study of shared clonotypes between healthy human individuals. Libraries were prepared by immunoSEQ multiplex PCR; TCRdb keeps only in-frame clonotypes and omits some of them. The table includes about 2 million clones, just under 95% detected once. The sequenced sample consisted of naive CD8+ T cells sorted from blood. All receptors come from a man between 18 and 29 years old in good health. CDR3s include the opening cysteine and the closing phenylalanine or tryptophan. A D gene is named only where the DNA matches it firmly. Clone size is not always given. Where it is, it says once, few, many or a class for expanded clones.

cdr3_length clone_size j_call d_call v_call cdr3_nt cdr3_aa
16 - TRBJ2-3 TRBD2 TRBV7-3 TGTGCCAGCAGCTCGACTGGCGGGGGGATCACAGATACGCAGTATTTT CASSSTGGGITDTQYF
13 - TRBJ2-7 - TRBV6-5 TGTGCCTCGCGGGGGCAGGACGCTTACGAGCAGTACTTC CASRGQDAYEQYF
11 - TRBJ2-1 - TRBV1 TGCACCAGCAGCCAAGAGGGTGAGCAGTTCTTC CTSSQEGEQFF
12 - TRBJ1-2 - TRBV5-1 TGCGCCAGCAGCTTGGAAGGGTATGGCTACACCTTC CASSLEGYGYTF
16 - TRBJ2-1 - TRBV5-4 TGTGCCAGCAGCCCCAATCTACAGACAGAATACAATGAGCAGTTCTTC CASSPNLQTEYNEQFF
14 - TRBJ1-5 - TRBV15 TGTGCCACCAGCAGAGTCGGGTACGATCAGCCCCAGCATTTT CATSRVGYDQPQHF
12 - TRBJ2-7 - TRBV28 TGTGCCAGCAGTTTAACCGTTTACGAGCAGTACTTC CASSLTVYEQYF
14 - TRBJ1-2 - TRBV30 TGTGCCGCAACCCCTGGGGCAGGGCGTGATGGCTACACCTTC CAATPGAGRDGYTF
14 - TRBJ2-2 TRBD2 TRBV9 TGTGCCAGCGACCGTAGCGGGACAACCGGGGAGCTGTTTTTT CASDRSGTTGELFF
14 - TRBJ2-1 - TRBV9 TGTGCCAGCAGCGGCCTGGCGGGGCACAATGAGCAGTTCTTC CASSGLAGHNEQFF
17 - TRBJ2-1 - TRBV2 TGTGCCAGCAGTGAAGCGCTTGGCGGAAGCTCCTACAATGAGCAGTTCTTC CASSEALGGSSYNEQFF
14 once TRBJ2-7 - TRBV4-3 TGCGCCAGCAGCCGGGACCGGGCAACCTACGAGCAGTACTTC CASSRDRATYEQYF
14 - TRBJ2-7 - TRBV29-1 TGCAGCGTTGACGTGGGGACCGACCCCTACGAGCAGTACTTC CSVDVGTDPYEQYF
16 - TRBJ2-2 - TRBV27 TGTGCCAGCACTTATAGTTTAGGGGAGAACACCGGGGAGCTGTTTTTT CASTYSLGENTGELFF
15 - TRBJ2-7 TRBD1 TRBV4-1 TGCGCCAGCAGCCAAGGACAGGGGGCATCCTACGAGCAGTACTTC CASSQGQGASYEQYF
17 - TRBJ2-2 - TRBV4-1 TGCGCCAGCAGCCAAGAGGCCGCCATGATTTTGGGCGGGGAGCTGTTTTTT CASSQEAAMILGGELFF
14 - TRBJ2-7 TRBD1 TRBV7-9 TGTGCCAGCAGCTCCGAAGGGGGCCTGTACGAGCAGTACTTC CASSSEGGLYEQYF
15 - TRBJ2-5 - TRBV27 TGTGCCAGCAGTTTATCGCTAGACAACCAAGGGGCCCAGTACTTC CASSLSLDNQGAQYF
19 - TRBJ1-3 TRBD1 TRBV18 TGTGCCAGCTCACCATACGGACAGGGGAAAGGGGGAGATGGAAACACCATATATTTT CASSPYGQGKGGDGNTIYF
15 - TRBJ2-7 - TRBV11-2 TGTGCCAGCAGCTCCCCCGTGTCGGTCTCCTACGAGCAGTACTTC CASSSPVSVSYEQYF
15 - TRBJ2-2 TRBD2 TRBV7-9 TGTGCCAGCAGCGGTTTAGCGGGGCACACCGGGGAGCTGTTTTTT CASSGLAGHTGELFF
14 - TRBJ2-1 - TRBV29-1 TGCAGCGTTGAAGATCCCGACTCACCAAGTGAGCAGTTCTTC CSVEDPDSPSEQFF
16 - TRBJ2-7 TRBD1 TRBV23-1 TGCGCCAGCAGTCATCACCCGGGACAGAACACGTACGAGCAGTACTTC CASSHHPGQNTYEQYF
15 - TRBJ2-1 - TRBV5-1 TGCGCCAGCAGCTTTAGCGATGGCTCCTACAATGAGCAGTTCTTC CASSFSDGSYNEQFF
13 - TRBJ1-2 - TRBV27 TGTGCCAGCAGTTTATCGGTCTTGTCGGGCTACACCTTC CASSLSVLSGYTF
16 - TRBJ1-1 - TRBV27 TGTGCCAGCAGTTTGCTCCGGCCTTCAGGCGGCACTGAAGCTTTCTTT CASSLLRPSGGTEAFF
15 - TRBJ2-1 - TRBV10-1 TGCGCCAGCAGTGAGGGCTCAGAAGTGGACAATGAGCAGTTCTTC CASSEGSEVDNEQFF
17 - TRBJ2-5 TRBD2 TRBV5-1 TGCGCCAGCAGCACCGTAGCGGGACTTCTAATCCAAGAGACCCAGTACTTC CASSTVAGLLIQETQYF
13 - TRBJ1-2 TRBD1 TRBV6-5 TGTGCCAGCAGTTACTCAGGGGGCGATGGCTACACCTTC CASSYSGGDGYTF
13 - TRBJ1-1 TRBD1 TRBV29-1 TGCAGCTCGTCAGGGGGCGCGGAAGCTGAAGCTTTCTTT CSSSGGAEAEAFF
15 - TRBJ2-3 - TRBV5-1 TGCGCCAGCAGCTCCGAGGGGGGAATGCCAGATACGCAGTATTTT CASSSEGGMPDTQYF
14 - TRBJ1-2 - TRBV6-5 TGTGCCAGCAGTTACGGAGGACAGATGGATGGCTACACCTTC CASSYGGQMDGYTF
18 - TRBJ2-7 TRBD1 TRBV6-1 TGTGCCAGCAGTGAAGCCGCCCCACAGGGGGCACAATCCTACGAGCAGTACTTC CASSEAAPQGAQSYEQYF
13 - TRBJ1-1 - TRBV5-4 TGTGCCAGCAGCTCAACACAAAACACTGAAGCTTTCTTT CASSSTQNTEAFF
15 - TRBJ2-3 - TRBV30 TGTGCCTGGAGTGAGGGGGGGGCGAGCACAGATACGCAGTATTTT CAWSEGGASTDTQYF
16 - TRBJ1-2 - TRBV5-8 TGTGCCAGCAGCTTGGGACAGGAGAATTCTAACTATGGCTACACCTTC CASSLGQENSNYGYTF
15 - TRBJ1-5 - TRBV4-1 TGCGCCAGCAGCCAAGTAGATCTGGCCATTCAGCCCCAGCATTTT CASSQVDLAIQPQHF
18 - TRBJ2-3 TRBD1 TRBV30 TGTGCCTGGAGTTCCGACATAATACAGGGGCAACCCACAGATACGCAGTATTTT CAWSSDIIQGQPTDTQYF
12 - TRBJ1-4 - TRBV19 TGTGCCGGTAGTATGGCGAGAGAAAAACTGTTTTTT CAGSMAREKLFF
14 - TRBJ2-7 - TRBV7-6 TGTGCCAGCAGCTTAACAGGGTCGGGCTACGAGCAGTACTTC CASSLTGSGYEQYF
12 - TRBJ1-1 - TRBV6-1 TGTGCCAGCAGGCCCTTGAACACTGAAGCTTTCTTT CASRPLNTEAFF